A single sample is the source of the 3 T cell receptor beta chains below, sequenced in a study of T cell changes during pregnancy in multiple sclerosis. Generated by immunoSEQ multiplex PCR, the TCRdb table keeps only in-frame clones and is missing some. The data show roughly 43,000 clones, roughly nine tenths seen once. The specimen was CD4+ T cells from peripheral blood mononuclear cells, collected after pregnancy. All receptors derive from a female donor with multiple sclerosis, enrolled in a pregnancy study.

This CDR3 reads CASSLGDGRIEKLFF. The CDR3, as DNA: TGTGCCAGCAGCTTAGGTGACGGGAGGATTGAAAAACTGTTTTTT. The J gene is TRBJ1-4, the V gene TRBV11-2; unclear D gene. V was trimmed by 1 base and J by 7 bases, leaving 13 bases between them. This CDR3 is built from 15 residues. Germline V gives CDR1 SGHAT, CDR2 FQNNGV. The complete variable domain, with remaining parts taken from reference TRBV11-2 and TRBJ1-4, reads EAGVAQSPRYKIIEKRQSVAFWCNPISGHATLYWYQQILGQGPKLLIQFQNNGVVDDSQLPKDRFSAERLKGVDSTLKIQPAKLEDSAVYLCASSLGDGRIEKLFFGSGTQLSVL.

The V gene is TRBV5-4, the J gene TRBJ2-7; D is unresolved. The V end was cut by 0 bases, the J end by 2 bases, with 9 bases between. Germline CDR1 reads SGHNT; CDR2 reads YYREEE (reference sequence). This CDR3 has 14 amino acids. This CDR3 is CASSLAGQTYEQYF. The CDR3, as DNA: TGTGCCAGCAGCTTGGCTGGGCAGACCTACGAGCAGTACTTC. Full variable domain (missing parts from reference TRBV5-4 and TRBJ2-7): ETGVTQSPTHLIKTRGQQVTLRCSSQSGHNTVSWYQQALGQGPQFIFQYYREEENGRGNFPPRFSGLQFPNYSSELNVNALELDDSALYLCASSLAGQTYEQYFGPGTRLTVT.

The chain employs TRBV7-8 and TRBJ1-1; a possible D gene is TRBD1 (6 bases). The CDR3 extends over 13 amino acids. Between the trimmed V and J ends, which lost 5 bases and 4 bases, there was a span of 11 bases. From germline, CDR1 is SGHVS and CDR2 FQNEAQ. CDR3 in amino acids: CASSETGFTEAFF. For the CDR3, the DNA is TGTGCCAGCAGCGAAACAGGGTTCACTGAAGCTTTCTTT.